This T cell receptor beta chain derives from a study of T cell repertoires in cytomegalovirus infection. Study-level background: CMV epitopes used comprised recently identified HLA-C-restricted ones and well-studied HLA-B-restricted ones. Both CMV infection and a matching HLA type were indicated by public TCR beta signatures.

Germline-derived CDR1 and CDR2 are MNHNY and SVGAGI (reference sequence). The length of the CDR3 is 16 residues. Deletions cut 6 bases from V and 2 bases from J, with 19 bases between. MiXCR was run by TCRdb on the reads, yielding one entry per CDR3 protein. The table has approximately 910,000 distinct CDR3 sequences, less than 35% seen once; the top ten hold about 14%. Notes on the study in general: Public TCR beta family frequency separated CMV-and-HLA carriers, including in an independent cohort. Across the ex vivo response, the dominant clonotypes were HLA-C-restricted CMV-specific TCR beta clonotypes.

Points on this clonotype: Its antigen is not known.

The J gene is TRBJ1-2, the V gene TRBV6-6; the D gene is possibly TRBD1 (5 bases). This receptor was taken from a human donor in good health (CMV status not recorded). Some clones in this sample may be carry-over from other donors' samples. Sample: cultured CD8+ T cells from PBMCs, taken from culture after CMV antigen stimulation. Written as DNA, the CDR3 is TGTGCCAGCAGAAGGCTAGGACAAGTTCGGAACTATGGCTACACCTTC. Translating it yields CASRRLGQVRNYGYTF.